This T cell receptor (beta chain) was obtained from a study of T cell responses to AZD1222 COVID-19 vaccine. Germline CDR1 and CDR2: MDHEN and SYDVKM. This CDR3 contains 16 residues. V lost 3 bases and J 0 bases, leaving 14 bases between the germline ends. This clone was seen only once. This table comes from immunoSEQ multiplex PCR, and its TCRdb copy is limited to in-frame clones, with some not included. This table has just under 80,000 clones, roughly nine tenths appearing once. Sequences were derived from peripheral blood, sampled 28 days after the second AZD1222 dose. The chain employs TRBV28 and TRBJ1-2, with D unresolved. This clonotype was obtained from an adult who received the AZD1222 COVID-19 vaccine. In DNA form, the CDR3 reads TGTGCCAGCAGTTTCTTCGTTATAGGAGCTAACTATGGCTACACCTTC. It specifies CASSFFVIGANYGYTF.